Below, 17 T cell receptor beta chains from the same sample are listed, as sequenced in a study of control samples from healthy donors and cancer patients. Measured with immunoSEQ multiplex PCR; TCRdb has only the in-frame clones, and not every one. Among tens of thousands of clones listed, roughly nine tenths were seen once. The material sequenced was blood. These receptors originate from a man in his forties or fifties in good health.

The chain couples TRBV5-6 to TRBJ2-5; no clear D. CDR1 is SGHDT, CDR2 YYEEEE, per germline. The CDR3 loop spans 14 amino acids. Trimming left V 1 base short and J 5 bases short, with 12 bases between. The DNA of the CDR3 is TGTGCCAGCAGCTTGAGTCCAGCGCCGGAGACCCAGTACTTC. Protein: CASSLSPAPETQYF. Based on the CDR3 plus reference TRBV5-6 and TRBJ2-5, the full variable domain is DAGVTQSPTHLIKTRGQQVTLRCSPKSGHDTVSWYQQALGQGPQFIFQYYEEEERQRGNFPDRFSGHQFPNYSSELNVNALLLGDSALYLCASSLSPAPETQYFGPGTRLLVL.

The chain employs TRBV12-5 and TRBJ1-3; D is unclear. The germline CDR1 and CDR2 sequences are LGHNT and FRNRAP. V was clipped by 7 bases and J by 0 bases, with 7 bases between them. The CDR3 covers 13 residues. The CDR3 coding sequence is TGTGCTAGTGTTGGGTACTCTGGAAACACCATATATTTT. It is translated as CASVGYSGNTIYF. The whole variable domain, remainder taken from reference TRBV12-5 and TRBJ1-3, is DARVTQTPRHKVTEMGQEVTMRCQPILGHNTVFWYRQTMMQGLELLAYFRNRAPLDDSGMPKDRFSAEMPDATLATLKIQPSEPRDSAVYFCASVGYSGNTIYFGEGSWLTVV.

The chain is built from TRBV2 and TRBJ2-2; D is tentatively TRBD1 or TRBD2 (5 bases each). Germline CDR1 reads SNHLY; CDR2 reads FYNNEI. The CDR3 consists of 14 residues. Between the trimmed V and J ends, which lost 8 bases and 4 bases, there was a span of 14 bases. As DNA, the CDR3 is TGTGCCAGCCGGAAGGCGAGGGGCACCGGGGAGCTGTTTTTT. It translates to CASRKARGTGELFF.

The V gene is TRBV19, the J gene TRBJ1-1, with D tentatively TRBD1 (5 bases). The ends were cut back, 6 bases at V and 3 bases at J, with 17 bases in the middle. Germline V gene lookup returns CDR1 LNHDA and CDR2 SQIVND (reference sequence). The CDR3 spans 15 residues. In nucleotides, the CDR3 is TGTGCCAGTAGAGTCAGTATACAGGCCTACACTGAAGCTTTCTTT. It translates to CASRVSIQAYTEAFF.

This sequence joins TRBV6-5 and TRBJ1-6; 9 bases fit TRBD1. Losses at the gene ends were 6 bases for V and 4 bases for J; bases not matched to a gene: 4. The CDR3 is made up of 15 amino acids. Germline V gene data show CDR1 as MNHEY and CDR2 as SVGAGI. DNA of the CDR3: TGTGCCAGCAGCTTGGGACAGGGATATAATTCACCCCTCCACTTT. It encodes CASSLGQGYNSPLHF.

CDR3 nucleotide sequence: TGTGCCAGCAGGCTGAACAGTAACTTGAACACTGAAGCTTTCTTT. This encodes CASRLNSNLNTEAFF. This chain links TRBV7-2 with TRBJ1-1; no definite D call. Germline V gene data show CDR1 as SGHTA and CDR2 as FQGNSA. Between the trimmed V and J ends, which lost 6 bases and 0 bases, there was a span of 14 bases. The CDR3 contains 15 residues.

The gene calls are TRBV28 and TRBJ1-2, with unresolved D. Germline V gene sequence: CDR1 MDHEN, CDR2 SYDVKM. V was pared by 6 bases and J by 3 bases, with 11 bases between. The CDR3 runs to 13 residues. CDR3 nucleotide sequence: TGTGCCAGCAGGCAACCCTTCGACTATGGCTACACCTTC. Protein sequence: CASRQPFDYGYTF.

The chain couples TRBV5-1 to TRBJ1-2; possible D gene TRBD1, 6 bases. The V gene lost 4 bases and the J gene lost 6 bases, with 13 bases spanning the gap. The CDR3 runs 13 residues. Germline V gene sequence: CDR1 SGHRS, CDR2 YFSETQ. The CDR3: CASSHYRENGYTF. The CDR3 nucleotides are TGCGCCAGCAGCCACTACAGGGAAAATGGCTACACCTTC.

The chain recombines TRBV29-1 with TRBJ1-2; 9 nucleotides line up with TRBD1. J gave up 8 bases and V 0 bases, and 1 base lay outside the gene matches. Germline V CDR1 and CDR2: SQVTM, ANQGSEA. This CDR3 is built from 12 residues. Written as DNA, the CDR3 is TGCAGCGTTGAAGATACAGGGGGCGGCTACACCTTC. Translation: CSVEDTGGGYTF.

The chain has TRBV5-3 and TRBJ1-2; D is undetermined. TRBV5-3 qualifies as an ORF whose function is uncertain. Trimming removed 1 base at V and 4 bases at J, with 2 bases between. This CDR3 contains 11 residues. CDR3 DNA: TGTGCCAGAAGCTTGCTCTATGGCTACACCTTC. Amino acid sequence: CARSLLYGYTF.

J is TRBJ1-5 and V is TRBV2; 7 nucleotides align to TRBD1. The CDR3 has 16 amino acids. The germline CDR1 and CDR2 sequences are SNHLY and FYNNEI. V gave up 3 bases and J gave up 0 bases; unmatched junction bases: 5. CDR3 nucleotide sequence: TGTGCCAGCAGTGAGGCTAGGGGGCATAGCAATCAGCCCCAGCATTTT. Translating gives CASSEARGHSNQPQHF.

This chain connects TRBV7-2 to TRBJ2-5; 8 nucleotides align to TRBD1. V lost 5 bases and J lost 3; bases outside the gene matches: 2. Germline V gives CDR1 SGHTA, CDR2 FQGNSA. The CDR3 consists of 13 residues. DNA of the CDR3: TGTGCCAGCAGCCGGGACAGGAAAGAGACCCAGTACTTC. Protein sequence: CASSRDRKETQYF.

The rearrangement joins TRBV18 to TRBJ2-5; maybe TRBD1 (6 bases). This CDR3 spans 13 amino acids. The germline CDR1 and CDR2 sequences are KGHSH and LQKENI. The germline V and J ends were trimmed by 5 bases and 8 bases, with 15 bases remaining between them. The DNA for the CDR3 is TGTGCCAGCTCAACTGAGGACAGCGGAACCCAGTACTTC. Protein product: CASSTEDSGTQYF.

This clone showed up just once. The CDR3 spells CASSIDRGAQAGPLHF. Written as DNA, the CDR3 is TGTGCCAGTAGTATAGATCGAGGGGCCCAAGCGGGACCCCTCCACTTT. J is TRBJ1-6 and V is TRBV19, with TRBD1 as a possible D gene (5 bases). CDR3 length equals 16 residues. With 0 bases removed from V and 12 bases from J, the gap between germline ends came to 18 bases. Per germline, CDR1 LNHDA and CDR2 SQIVND (reference sequence).

The chain combines TRBV2 with TRBJ2-5; perhaps TRBD1 as D (5 bases). Germline-derived CDR1 and CDR2 are SNHLY and FYNNEI. Trimming cost V 7 bases and J 2 bases, with 11 bases left between them. CDR3 length equals 13 residues. In DNA form, the CDR3 reads TGTGCCAGCAAAAAGGGGCGGCAAGAGACCCAGTACTTC. Translation: CASKKGRQETQYF.

J is TRBJ2-7 and V is TRBV19; no reliable D call. Germline V gene sequence: CDR1 LNHDA, CDR2 SQIVND (reference sequence). The CDR3 sequence is 13 residues long. Trimming took off 10 bases at V and 3 bases at J, with 16 bases between the two ends. CDR3 sequence: CATGTHGGYEQYF. CDR3 DNA sequence: TGTGCCACCGGAACTCACGGCGGCTACGAGCAGTACTTC.

J is TRBJ2-2 and V is TRBV19; 7 bases align to TRBD1. In germline, CDR1 is LNHDA, CDR2 SQIVND (reference sequence). Trimming cost V 4 bases and J 9 bases; bases outside gene matches: 5. The CDR3 contains 13 residues. The CDR3 protein is CASSTTGDRELFF. The CDR3 bases are TGTGCCAGTAGTACTACAGGGGATAGGGAGCTGTTTTTT.